The subject of this entry is one T cell receptor beta chain. This specimen comes from a study of blood T cell repertoires in COVID-19. Across the whole study: From the United States, Italy and Spain came samples of acute and convalescent COVID-19. From T cells, B-cell-depleted T cells, or PBMCs came the material, which was cDNA or gDNA.

The protocol was immunoSEQ multiplex PCR, while the TCRdb copy is restricted to in-frame clones and leaves out a portion. The table records roughly 100,000 clones, about nine tenths of them present only once. The specimen sequenced was peripheral blood. The receptor was derived from a woman in her seventies with acute or convalescent COVID-19.

In DNA, the CDR3 is TGTGCCAGCAGCCCGGTCGGGGGGGCCAGCTACGAGCAGTACTTC. This gives the protein CASSPVGGASYEQYF. The chain uses TRBV13 and TRBJ2-7; 8 positions match TRBD2. Germline CDR1 and CDR2: PRHDT and FYEKMQ (reference sequence). V shed 5 bases and J 3 bases; nucleotides not matched to a gene: 9. The CDR3 contains 15 residues.